The TCR beta chain under discussion was sequenced for a study of T cell responses to AZD1222 COVID-19 vaccine. The germline V gene has CDR1 SEHNR and CDR2 FQNEAQ (reference sequence). This CDR3 contains 14 residues. V lost 5 bases, J lost 5 bases, and 15 bases lay in between. Libraries were prepared by immunoSEQ multiplex PCR; TCRdb keeps only in-frame clonotypes and omits some of them. The repertoire consists of around 90,000 clones, with 80% to 90% occurring once and the leading ten covering roughly 6.3%. Material: peripheral blood, obtained on day 0 of AZD1222 vaccination. The V gene is TRBV7-9, the J gene TRBJ2-5, with D perhaps matching TRBD2 (6 bases). This TCR came from an adult in good health. CDR3: CASSTSGDKETQYF. CDR3 nucleotides: TGTGCCAGCAGCACTTCGGGGGATAAGGAGACCCAGTACTTC.